This TCR beta chain comes out of a study of shared clonotypes between healthy human individuals. Naive CD4+ cells were CD45RA-selected; the remaining cells were memory. Trimming took off 5 bases at V and 0 bases at J, with 13 bases between the two ends. CDR1 and CDR2 (germline): PRHDT, FYEKMQ (reference sequence). The CDR3 extends over 16 amino acids. Repertoires were generated with immunoSEQ multiplex PCR, while TCRdb's copy carries only in-frame clones and drops some. The sample has 1,500,000 or so clones, approximately 98.5% seen once; the top ten hold roughly 0.36%. As to this clone: Antigen: not known.

Study results and caveats: It was the non-shared clonotypes that had lower generation probabilities than clonotypes shared by all four donors.

Input material: naive CD4+ T cells sorted from blood. The sample's subset: CD45RA+ positively selected. This clonotype originated in a man between 25 and 39 years old in good health. The chain couples TRBV13 to TRBJ2-2; a weak D match, TRBD2 (6 bases). The DNA of the CDR3 is TGTGCCAGCAGCCTTCCGGGAGCCTCGAACACCGGGGAGCTGTTTTTT. Translated: CASSLPGASNTGELFF.